These 18 T cell receptor beta chains originate from one sample sequenced in a study of cytomegalovirus exposure and HLA in healthy donors. In the PCR, 60 Vbeta and 13 Jbeta primers were used. Sequenced by immunoSEQ multiplex PCR; TCRdb stores in-frame clones only, minus some. Of roughly 120,000 clones in the sample, approximately 71% are singletons; the top ten hold under 10%. Sequenced sample: PBMCs. The source is a man aged 35 to 55 in good health and CMV-seronegative.

The chain combines TRBV6-5 with TRBJ1-5; D not resolved. Germline loops: CDR1 MNHEY, CDR2 SVGAGI. V was clipped by 0 bases and J by 6 bases, with 9 bases between them. This CDR3 is built from 14 residues. CDR3 region: CASSYSTGVQPQHF. In nucleotides, the CDR3 is TGTGCCAGCAGTTACTCGACCGGGGTTCAGCCCCAGCATTTT.

The chain uses TRBV4-2 and TRBJ2-7; 12 bases match TRBD1. Losses at the gene ends were 1 base for V and 7 bases for J; bases not matched to a gene: 8. The CDR3 is made up of 16 amino acids. CDR1 is LGHNA and CDR2 is YNFKEQ in the germline V gene. CDR3 DNA: TGTGCCAGCAGCCAAGGGTTGGGACAGGGGGCAGGTGAGCAGTACTTC. Protein: CASSQGLGQGAGEQYF.

The V call is TRBV9, the J call TRBJ2-5; TRBD2 agrees at 12 bases. Trimming removed 0 bases from V and 5 bases from J; junction bases left unmatched: 8. The CDR3 runs to 17 residues. The germline gives CDR1 SGDLS, CDR2 YYNGEE. CDR3 nucleotides: TGTGCCAGCAGCGTAGGTTCTCTAGCGGGGGGGCAGGAGACCCAGTACTTC. Amino acids: CASSVGSLAGGQETQYF.

CDR3 sequence reads: CASSLVRGSEAFF. For the CDR3, the DNA is TGTGCCAGCAGCTTAGTCAGGGGCTCTGAAGCTTTCTTT. The chain combines TRBV7-9 with TRBJ1-1; possible D gene TRBD1, 6 bases. V was cut by 1 base and J by 6 bases, with 9 bases left in between. The CDR3 runs to 13 residues. Germline V gene sequence: CDR1 SEHNR, CDR2 FQNEAQ (reference sequence). The full variable domain, its missing parts supplied by reference TRBV7-9 and TRBJ1-1, is DTGVSQNPRHKITKRGQNVTFRCDPISEHNRLYWYRQTLGQGPEFLTYFQNEAQLEKSRLLSDRFSAERPKGSFSTLEIQRTEQGDSAMYLCASSLVRGSEAFFGQGTRLTVV.

The V and J genes are TRBV7-2 and TRBJ2-1; D is perhaps TRBD1 (6 bases). V was trimmed by 3 bases and J by 8 bases, leaving 14 bases between them. CDR1 is SGHTA, CDR2 FQGNSA, per germline. CDR3 length: 14 residues. The DNA of the CDR3 is TGTGCCAGCAGCTTCGGACAGAGGGTCCATGAGCAGTTCTTC. The encoded protein is CASSFGQRVHEQFF.

This clone has a handful of counts. The V gene is TRBV7-2, the J gene TRBJ2-2; TRBD2 matches 7 bases. This CDR3 has 18 amino acids. Germline loops: CDR1 SGHTA, CDR2 FQGNSA. The trim removed 1 base at V and 4 bases at J, leaving 12 bases unmatched. CDR3 amino acids: CASSLGPRGVDFTGELFF. CDR3 nucleotide sequence: TGTGCCAGCAGCTTAGGTCCACGGGGGGTTGATTTCACCGGGGAGCTGTTTTTT.

The chain carries TRBV7-9 and TRBJ2-3; 7 nucleotides line up with TRBD2. CDR3 size: 16 residues. Germline CDR1 SEHNR, CDR2 FQNEAQ (reference sequence). V shed 1 base, J shed 6 bases, and the junction held 10 bases outside the gene matches. CDR3 loop: CASSLGDLWGGDTQYF. The CDR3 coding sequence is TGTGCCAGCAGCTTAGGGGACCTATGGGGGGGGGATACGCAGTATTTT.

This chain links TRBV4-3 with TRBJ2-3, with a possible D match to TRBD2 (5 bases). Germline CDR1 and CDR2: LGHNA and YSLEER. The V end was cut by 1 base, the J end by 6 bases, with 8 bases between. The CDR3 has 13 amino acids. The CDR3, as DNA: TGCGCCAGCAGCCAAGTAGCGCGGGATACGCAGTATTTT. This translates into CASSQVARDTQYF.

This clone was recorded only once. This rearrangement joins TRBV7-2 to TRBJ1-2; 10 positions match TRBD1. CDR1 SGHTA and CDR2 FQGNSA come from the germline V gene. CDR3 length equals 13 residues. V gave up 4 bases and J gave up 7 bases; unmatched junction bases: 3. The CDR3 bases are TGTGCCAGCAGCTCCGGGACAGGGGTTGGCTACACCTTC. Translated, it gives CASSSGTGVGYTF.

The V and J genes are TRBV7-3 and TRBJ1-1, with D perhaps TRBD1 (5 bases). The V end was cut by 5 bases, the J end by 5 bases, with 15 bases between. From germline, CDR1 is SGHTA and CDR2 FQGTGA. The CDR3 has 14 amino acids. The CDR3 DNA reads TGTGCCAGCAGCCGTGGAGGGGTGGGGACTGAAGCTTTCTTT. Its translation: CASSRGGVGTEAFF.

The genes are TRBV18 and TRBJ1-1; D unresolved. V shed 3 bases and J shed 6 bases, with 8 bases lying between them. CDR3 size: 12 residues. Germline V gene lookup returns CDR1 KGHSH and CDR2 LQKENI. CDR3 bases: TGTGCCAGCTCACCCTCTTTCTCTGAAGCTTTCTTT. Translated, it gives CASSPSFSEAFF.

The chain couples TRBV14 to TRBJ1-6, with unresolved D. This CDR3 comprises 16 residues. V dropped 6 bases and J dropped 3 bases, with 15 bases sitting between them. Germline V gives CDR1 SGHDN, CDR2 FVKESK. The CDR3: CASSRLGSIYNSPLHF. The CDR3 DNA reads TGTGCCAGCAGTCGCTTGGGCAGTATCTATAATTCACCCCTCCACTTT.

The chain couples TRBV5-1 to TRBJ2-7; TRBD2 agrees at 9 bases. CDR3 size: 15 residues. The trim removed 0 bases at V and 5 bases at J, leaving 6 bases unmatched. Per the germline V gene, CDR1 is SGHRS and CDR2 is YFSETQ. CDR3 DNA sequence: TGCGCCAGCAGCTTGGCCACGGGACTAGCCCACGAGCAGTACTTC. Protein: CASSLATGLAHEQYF. Together with reference TRBV5-1 and TRBJ2-7, the CDR3 gives the full variable domain: KAGVTQTPRYLIKTRGQQVTLSCSPISGHRSVSWYQQTPGQGLQFLFEYFSETQRNKGNFPGRFSGRQFSNSRSEMNVSTLELGDSALYLCASSLATGLAHEQYFGPGTRLTVT.

The DNA of the CDR3 is TGTGCCAGCAGTGACACCACCTGGGACAGGGAGGATGGCTACACCTTC. As protein: CASSDTTWDREDGYTF. The rearrangement uses TRBV6-4 and TRBJ1-2, with 9 bases fitting TRBD1. Germline assignment: CDR1 MRHNA and CDR2 SNTAGT. CDR3 size: 16 residues. V lost 2 bases to trimming and J lost 6 bases; unmatched junction nucleotides: 10.

The CDR3 nucleotides read TGTGCCAGCTTCTCGGCGGGGGACAGGGGGCAGAAGAACTATGGCTACACCTTC. Residues: CASFSAGDRGQKNYGYTF. The V call is TRBV18, the J call TRBJ1-2; 12 bases are shared with TRBD1. This CDR3 has 18 residues. V was clipped by 7 bases and J by 2 bases; unmatched bases: 14. Germline V CDR1 and CDR2: KGHSH, LQKENI.

This clone was detected a few times. This chain links TRBV19 with TRBJ2-7; a possible D gene is TRBD1 (6 bases). The germline V gene encodes CDR1 LNHDA and CDR2 SQIVND (reference sequence). The ends were cut back, 5 bases at V and 2 bases at J, with 13 bases in the middle. This CDR3 spans 14 amino acids. CDR3 DNA sequence: TGTGCCAGTAGTCAACACACAGGGACCTACGAGCAGTACTTC. Translated, it gives CASSQHTGTYEQYF.

The J gene is TRBJ2-7, the V gene TRBV19; 9 positions agree with TRBD1. The CDR3 contains 14 residues. Germline V CDR1 and CDR2: LNHDA, SQIVND (reference sequence). V gave up 3 bases and J gave up 1 base; unmatched junction bases: 1. This chain's CDR3 is CASSIGQGSYEQYF. Here the CDR3 DNA reads TGTGCCAGTAGTATCGGACAGGGGTCCTACGAGCAGTACTTC. The full variable domain, with the rest looked up from reference TRBV19 and TRBJ2-7, is DGGITQSPKYLFRKEGQNVTLSCEQNLNHDAMYWYRQDPGQGLRLIYYSQIVNDFQKGDIAEGYSVSREKKESFPLTVTSAQKNPTAFYLCASSIGQGSYEQYFGPGTRLTVT.

The chain joins TRBV5-1 to TRBJ2-4, with TRBD2 as a possible D gene (7 bases). V lost 0 bases, J lost 2 bases, and 15 bases lay in between. CDR1 and CDR2 (germline): SGHRS, YFSETQ. The CDR3 extends over 17 amino acids. This CDR3 is CASSLAISGGSKNIQYF. The CDR3 bases are TGCGCCAGCAGCTTGGCCATCTCGGGGGGCTCCAAAAACATTCAGTACTTC. Using reference TRBV5-1 and TRBJ2-4 for the parts outside the CDR3, the full variable domain is KAGVTQTPRYLIKTRGQQVTLSCSPISGHRSVSWYQQTPGQGLQFLFEYFSETQRNKGNFPGRFSGRQFSNSRSEMNVSTLELGDSALYLCASSLAISGGSKNIQYFGAGTRLSVL.